Each of the 22 T cell receptor beta chains below was sequenced from the same sample in a study of T cell changes during pregnancy in multiple sclerosis. Data came from immunoSEQ multiplex PCR; TCRdb stores just in-frame clones and leaves some out. The table records roughly 90,000 clones, roughly 93% of them present only once. The specimen was peripheral blood, collected in the third trimester of pregnancy. The receptors come from a female donor with multiple sclerosis, enrolled in a pregnancy study.

The table lists this clone with a count of one. The gene calls are TRBV7-2 and TRBJ2-7; perhaps TRBD2 as D (5 bases). Trimming left V 3 bases short and J 1 base short, with 10 bases between. Germline CDR1 is SGHTA and CDR2 is FQGNSA. The CDR3 covers 14 residues. The CDR3 loop is CASSLSPGSYEQYF. DNA for the CDR3: TGTGCCAGCAGCTTGAGTCCGGGGTCCTACGAGCAGTACTTC.

This clone was seen once. V gene TRBV5-4 combines with J gene TRBJ2-7, with D unresolved. Germline V gene sequence: CDR1 SGHNT, CDR2 YYREEE (reference sequence). There are 12 residues in the CDR3. V dropped 0 bases and J dropped 3 bases, with 4 bases sitting between them. DNA for the CDR3: TGTGCCAGCAGCTTGGACTTCTACGAGCAGTACTTC. Its protein product is CASSLDFYEQYF.

V usage is TRBV5-4 and J usage is TRBJ2-5, with a tentative D call TRBD1 (6 bases). Germline V gene lookup returns CDR1 SGHNT and CDR2 YYREEE (reference sequence). This CDR3 comprises 14 residues. V gave up 6 bases and J gave up 5 bases, with 17 bases separating them. The chain's CDR3 is CASTIGGLRETQYF. CDR3 bases: TGTGCCAGCACCATAGGGGGTCTCCGGGAGACCCAGTACTTC.

This clone has a single count. The J gene is TRBJ2-3, the V gene TRBV28; tentative D call: TRBD2 (7 bases). The CDR3 runs to 17 residues. Germline CDR1 is MDHEN and CDR2 is SYDVKM. The V end lost 7 bases, the J end lost 0 bases, and 20 bases lay between the germline ends. The DNA of the CDR3 is TGTGCCAGCATGTATATGGGGGGGGACATCAGCACAGATACGCAGTATTTT. Protein product: CASMYMGGDISTDTQYF.

In regard to this clone: Other DNA sequences within the sample encode an identical CDR3. The chain combines TRBV5-1 with TRBJ2-2; a possible D gene is TRBD2 (5 bases). Deletions cut 1 base from V and 1 base from J, with 8 bases between. CDR3 length: 15 residues. From germline, CDR1 is SGHRS and CDR2 YFSETQ. The CDR3 region is CASSLLAGNTGELFF. CDR3 coding DNA: TGCGCCAGCAGCTTGCTCGCGGGGAACACCGGGGAGCTGTTTTTT.

This chain connects TRBV5-1 to TRBJ2-5; D might be TRBD1 (5 bases). The CDR3 extends over 14 amino acids. V was trimmed by 0 bases and J by 5 bases, leaving 11 bases between them. Germline CDR1 reads SGHRS; CDR2 reads YFSETQ. For the CDR3, the DNA is TGCGCCAGCAGCTTGGGGTTGGGGCGGGAGACCCAGTACTTC. Translating gives CASSLGLGRETQYF.

The chain combines TRBV28 with TRBJ1-2; D gene uncertain. V lost 10 bases, J lost 3 bases, and 9 bases lay in between. Germline V gene lookup returns CDR1 MDHEN and CDR2 SYDVKM. CDR3 length: 11 residues. CDR3 loop: CATGVHYGYTF. The CDR3 coding sequence is TGTGCCACCGGGGTGCACTATGGCTACACCTTC.

The genes are TRBV14 and TRBJ1-4; D not resolved. The CDR3 loop spans 16 amino acids. The germline V gene has CDR1 SGHDN and CDR2 FVKESK. The V end was cut by 4 bases, the J end by 0 bases, with 12 bases between. CDR3 residues: CASSRRGDATNEKLFF. In DNA form, the CDR3 reads TGTGCCAGCAGCCGGAGAGGAGACGCAACTAATGAAAAACTGTTTTTT. Complete variable domain (other parts from reference TRBV14 and TRBJ1-4): EAGVTQFPSHSVIEKGQTVTLRCDPISGHDNLYWYRRVMGKEIKFLLHFVKESKQDESGMPNNRFLAERTGGTYSTLKVQPAELEDSGVYFCASSRRGDATNEKLFFGSGTQLSVL.

This chain uses TRBV19 with TRBJ1-2, with no clear D. The CDR3 has 14 residues. From germline, CDR1 is LNHDA and CDR2 SQIVND (reference sequence). V lost 6 bases and J lost 3, with 14 bases in between. This CDR3 reads CASRRQLVDYGYTF. The CDR3 DNA follows: TGTGCCAGTAGACGACAATTGGTTGACTATGGCTACACCTTC.

The chain carries TRBV19 and TRBJ1-1; tentative D call: TRBD1 (6 bases). V was clipped by 5 bases and J by 8 bases, with 15 bases between them. The CDR3 contains 13 residues. Germline loops: CDR1 LNHDA, CDR2 SQIVND (reference sequence). CDR3 sequence reads: CASSQHRDTEAFF. The DNA of the CDR3 is TGTGCCAGTAGTCAACACAGGGATACGGAAGCTTTCTTT.

The rearrangement links TRBV7-9 to TRBJ2-3, with D possibly being TRBD2 (5 bases). There are 16 residues in the CDR3. Trimming stripped 4 bases from V and 1 base from J, with 15 bases between. The germline gives CDR1 SEHNR, CDR2 FQNEAQ (reference sequence). The CDR3 DNA is TGTGCCAGCAGCTCCCAGACGCACGGGGGCACAGATACGCAGTATTTT. It specifies CASSSQTHGGTDTQYF.

The J gene is TRBJ1-1, the V gene TRBV9, with D uncertain. Per germline, CDR1 SGDLS and CDR2 YYNGEE. V lost 4 bases and J lost 1, with 5 bases in between. The CDR3 loop spans 12 amino acids. DNA of the CDR3: TGTGCCAGCAGCAGTAGGAACACTGAAGCTTTCTTT. Translation: CASSSRNTEAFF.

This clone was counted a single time. In DNA form, the CDR3 reads TGTGCCAGCAGCCAACGGACTAGCGGCAATGAGCAGTTCTTC. It translates to CASSQRTSGNEQFF. This chain links TRBV4-2 with TRBJ2-1; 10 positions match TRBD2. Looked up from germline, CDR1 is LGHNA and CDR2 is YNFKEQ. The CDR3 runs 14 residues. V dropped 2 bases and J dropped 6; count of bases not matched to a gene: 1.

The chain recombines TRBV19 with TRBJ2-7, with 9 positions matching TRBD2. Germline V gives CDR1 LNHDA, CDR2 SQIVND (reference sequence). This CDR3 has 17 amino acids. The V segment lost 4 bases and the J segment 3 bases; nucleotides outside the gene matches: 13. The CDR3 DNA is TGTGCCAGTAGTACCCTCCGTGGTAGCGGGAGCGGCTACGAGCAGTACTTC. It codes for CASSTLRGSGSGYEQYF.

The rearrangement uses TRBV5-5 and TRBJ2-1; D is unresolved. The germline V gene encodes CDR1 SGHKS and CDR2 YYEKEE (reference sequence). Trimming stripped 1 base from V and 6 bases from J, with 8 bases between. CDR3 length equals 13 residues. CDR3 nucleotides: TGTGCCAGCAGCTTGTTAGTTTCCAATGAGCAGTTCTTC. It yields the protein CASSLLVSNEQFF.

The chain uses TRBV6-6 and TRBJ1-1, with 10 bases lining up with TRBD1. The CDR3 extends over 13 amino acids. Germline loops: CDR1 MNHNY, CDR2 SVGAGI (reference sequence). Trimming took 9 bases from V and 9 from J; bases not matched to a gene: 10. As DNA, the CDR3 is TGTGCCAGTCGGACAGGGGGTTTTGGCCAAGCTTTCTTT. As protein: CASRTGGFGQAFF.

This rearrangement joins TRBV5-1 to TRBJ2-1, with 12 nucleotides matching TRBD2. CDR1 and CDR2 from the germline V gene are SGHRS and YFSETQ. V lost 0 bases and J lost 6; bases outside the gene matches: 10. The CDR3 is 18 residues long. The CDR3 DNA is TGCGCCAGCAGCTTGGGACTAGCGGGAGAATTTCCCCCCAATGAGCAGTTCTTC. Encoded protein: CASSLGLAGEFPPNEQFF.

The count of this clone is one. The chain uses TRBV2 and TRBJ2-1, with D maybe TRBD1 (5 bases). The germline CDR1 and CDR2 sequences are SNHLY and FYNNEI. CDR3 length: 13 residues. V lost 4 bases and J 7 bases, leaving 11 bases between the germline ends. The CDR3 loop is CASSARQGNEQFF. CDR3 nucleotide sequence: TGTGCCAGCAGTGCACGTCAGGGTAATGAGCAGTTCTTC.

The gene calls are TRBV5-1 and TRBJ2-1; 12 nucleotides agree with TRBD2. The CDR3 has 14 amino acids. With 0 bases clipped from V and 9 bases from J, the junction kept 1 base outside the gene matches. The germline CDR1 and CDR2 sequences are SGHRS and YFSETQ. Written as DNA, the CDR3 is TGCGCCAGCAGCTTGGGACTAGCGGGAGTTGAGCAGTTCTTC. It specifies CASSLGLAGVEQFF.

This chain connects TRBV29-1 to TRBJ2-3; perhaps TRBD2 as D (6 bases). CDR1 is SQVTM, CDR2 ANQGSEA, per germline. This CDR3 spans 12 amino acids. CDR3 amino acids: CTGVSGPDTQYF. In nucleotides, the CDR3 is TGCACGGGGGTCTCGGGACCAGATACGCAGTATTTT.

The chain is built from TRBV29-1 and TRBJ2-7; a weak D match, TRBD1 (6 bases). V was shortened by 4 bases and J by 0 bases, with 10 bases between the two germline ends. The CDR3 sequence is 13 residues long. CDR1 is SQVTM and CDR2 is ANQGSEA in the germline V gene. CDR3 nucleotide sequence: TGCAGCGTTGCAGGGGTCGGCTCCTACGAGCAGTACTTC. The encoded protein is CSVAGVGSYEQYF.

This clone has more than one count but fewer than ten. This chain links TRBV29-1 with TRBJ2-5; D might be TRBD2 (5 bases). This CDR3 spans 12 amino acids. Germline V gives CDR1 SQVTM, CDR2 ANQGSEA. The V end lost 7 bases, the J end lost 5 bases, and 14 bases lay between the germline ends. The CDR3 DNA reads as TGCAGCGCCGAGGAGGAACCGGAGACCCAGTACTTC. This sequence encodes CSAEEEPETQYF.